This TCR beta chain was profiled in a study of control samples from healthy donors and cancer patients (dated by TCRdb to 2020 to 2021). About this clone itself: Which antigen it targets is not known. There are no base qualities to consult, and no much larger clone falls within one base.

The method behind the library was the immunoSEQ multiplex PCR assay. Entries here come from immuneACCESS through TCRdb and include only in-frame sequences with V and J called. Some clones fail to appear in such tables; in the studies checked, an unresolved V gene covers under half of the shortfall, and the cause of the remainder is unknown. Within this sample are 150,000 or so clones, with roughly 93% of them counted one time only. The ten most abundant clones make up over 2% of the sample. The origin of this receptor is a man aged 45-65 years in good health. The sequenced sample consisted of blood.

The DNA sequence follows: TGTGCCAGCAGCTTGAGGACAGGGGGCCCAGGATCACCCCTCCACTTT. Protein translation: CASSLRTGGPGSPLHF. The chain is made from TRBV5-4 and TRBJ1-6; TRBD1 fits 11 bases in the junction. From the germline V gene (reference sequence), CDR1 is SGHNT and CDR2 is YYREEE. Its CDR3 holds 16 amino acids, cysteine through phenylalanine. Just the 48-base CDR3 DNA is kept, in frame starting at base 1. The germline V and J ends show losses of 1 base and 10 bases respectively, and no gene match explains 7 bases of the junction.